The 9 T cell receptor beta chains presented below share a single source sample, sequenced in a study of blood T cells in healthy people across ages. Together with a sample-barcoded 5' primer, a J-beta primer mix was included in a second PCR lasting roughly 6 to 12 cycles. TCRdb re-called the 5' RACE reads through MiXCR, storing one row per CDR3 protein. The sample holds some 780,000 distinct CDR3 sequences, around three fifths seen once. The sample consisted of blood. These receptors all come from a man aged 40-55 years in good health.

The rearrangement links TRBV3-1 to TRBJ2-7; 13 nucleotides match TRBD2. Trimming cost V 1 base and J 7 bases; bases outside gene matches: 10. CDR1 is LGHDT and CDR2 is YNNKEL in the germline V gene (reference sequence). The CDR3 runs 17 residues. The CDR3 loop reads CASSQGRLAGGSNEQYF. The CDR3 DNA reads TGTGCCAGCAGCCAAGGGCGACTAGCGGGAGGTAGCAATGAGCAGTACTTC.

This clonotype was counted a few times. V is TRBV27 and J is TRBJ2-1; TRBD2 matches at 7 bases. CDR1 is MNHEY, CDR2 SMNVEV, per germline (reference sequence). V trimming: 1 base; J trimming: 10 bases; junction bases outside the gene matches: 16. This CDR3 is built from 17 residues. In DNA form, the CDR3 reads TGTGCCAGCAGTTTATGGGGGGAGGCTAGCGGTCGCAGGGAGCAGTTCTTC. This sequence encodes CASSLWGEASGRREQFF.

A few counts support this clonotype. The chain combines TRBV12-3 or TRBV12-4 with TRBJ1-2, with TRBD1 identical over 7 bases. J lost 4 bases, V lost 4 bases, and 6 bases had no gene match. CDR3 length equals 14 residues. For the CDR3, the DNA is TGTGCCAGCAGTTACAGGGGCGCAGGCTATGGCTACACCTTC. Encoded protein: CASSYRGAGYGYTF.

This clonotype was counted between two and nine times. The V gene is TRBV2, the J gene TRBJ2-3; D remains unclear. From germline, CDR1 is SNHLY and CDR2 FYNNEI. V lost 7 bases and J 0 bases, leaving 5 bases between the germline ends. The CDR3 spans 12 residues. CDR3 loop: CASKTSTDTQYF. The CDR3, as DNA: TGTGCCAGCAAGACTAGCACAGATACGCAGTATTTT.

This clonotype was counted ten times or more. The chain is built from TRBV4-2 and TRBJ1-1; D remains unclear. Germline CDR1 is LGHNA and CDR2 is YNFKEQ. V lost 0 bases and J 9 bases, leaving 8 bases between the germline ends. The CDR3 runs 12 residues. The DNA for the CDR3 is TGTGCCAGCAGCCAAGAAGGCGGAAAAGCTTTCTTT. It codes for CASSQEGGKAFF.

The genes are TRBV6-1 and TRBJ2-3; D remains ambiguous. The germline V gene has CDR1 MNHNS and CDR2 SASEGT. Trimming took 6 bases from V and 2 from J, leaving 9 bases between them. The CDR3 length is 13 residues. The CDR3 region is CASRPGNTDTQYF. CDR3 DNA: TGTGCCAGCAGGCCAGGAAACACAGATACGCAGTATTTT.

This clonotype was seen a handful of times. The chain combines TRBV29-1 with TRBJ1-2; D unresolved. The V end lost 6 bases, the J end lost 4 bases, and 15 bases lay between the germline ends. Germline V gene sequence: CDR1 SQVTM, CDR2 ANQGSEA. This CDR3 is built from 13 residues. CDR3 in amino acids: CSVAGSGSYGYTF. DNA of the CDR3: TGCAGCGTCGCGGGCAGTGGATCCTATGGCTACACCTTC.

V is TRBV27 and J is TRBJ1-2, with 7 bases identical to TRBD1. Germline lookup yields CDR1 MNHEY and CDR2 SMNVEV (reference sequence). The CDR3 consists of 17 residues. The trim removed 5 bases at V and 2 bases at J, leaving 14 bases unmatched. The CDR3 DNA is TGTGCCAGCAGTCCCCGACAGGGTTCTTATTCGAACTATGGCTACACCTTC. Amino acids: CASSPRQGSYSNYGYTF.

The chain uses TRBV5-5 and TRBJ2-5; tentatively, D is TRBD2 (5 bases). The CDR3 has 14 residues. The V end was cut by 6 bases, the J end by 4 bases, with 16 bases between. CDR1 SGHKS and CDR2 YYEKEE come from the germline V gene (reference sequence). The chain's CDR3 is CASIPTGLGETQYF. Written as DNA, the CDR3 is TGTGCCAGCATCCCGACGGGGTTAGGAGAGACCCAGTACTTC. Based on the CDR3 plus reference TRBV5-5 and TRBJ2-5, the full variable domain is DAGVTQSPTHLIKTRGQQVTLRCSPISGHKSVSWYQQVLGQGPQFIFQYYEKEERGRGNFPDRFSARQFPNYSSELNVNALLLGDSALYLCASIPTGLGETQYFGPGTRLLVL.